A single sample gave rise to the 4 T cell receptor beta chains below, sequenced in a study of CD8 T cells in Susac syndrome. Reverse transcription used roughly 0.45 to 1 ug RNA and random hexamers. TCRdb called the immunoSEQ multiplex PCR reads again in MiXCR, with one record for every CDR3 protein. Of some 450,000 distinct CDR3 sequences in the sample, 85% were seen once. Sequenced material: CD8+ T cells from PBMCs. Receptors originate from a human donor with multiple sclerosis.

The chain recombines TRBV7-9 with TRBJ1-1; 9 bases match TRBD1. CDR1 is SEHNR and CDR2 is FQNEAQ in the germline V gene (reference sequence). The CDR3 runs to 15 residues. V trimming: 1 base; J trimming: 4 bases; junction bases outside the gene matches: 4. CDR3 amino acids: CASSLEGTGFTEAFF. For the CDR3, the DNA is TGTGCCAGCAGCTTAGAGGGGACAGGGTTCACTGAAGCTTTCTTT.

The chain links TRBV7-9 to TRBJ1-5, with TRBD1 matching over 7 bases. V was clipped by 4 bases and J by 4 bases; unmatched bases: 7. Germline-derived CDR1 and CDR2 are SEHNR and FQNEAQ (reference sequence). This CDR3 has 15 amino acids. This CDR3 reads CASSSTGTANQPQHF. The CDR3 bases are TGTGCCAGCAGCTCGACCGGGACAGCTAATCAGCCCCAGCATTTT. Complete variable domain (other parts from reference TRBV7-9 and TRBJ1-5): DTGVSQNPRHKITKRGQNVTFRCDPISEHNRLYWYRQTLGQGPEFLTYFQNEAQLEKSRLLSDRFSAERPKGSFSTLEIQRTEQGDSAMYLCASSSTGTANQPQHFGDGTRLSIL.

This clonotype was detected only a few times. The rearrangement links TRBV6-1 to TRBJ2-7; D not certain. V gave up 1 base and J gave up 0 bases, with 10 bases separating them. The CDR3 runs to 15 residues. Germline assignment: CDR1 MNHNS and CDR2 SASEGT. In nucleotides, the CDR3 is TGTGCCAGCAGTGAAGTAGGCGGTGTCTCCTACGAGCAGTACTTC. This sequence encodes CASSEVGGVSYEQYF.

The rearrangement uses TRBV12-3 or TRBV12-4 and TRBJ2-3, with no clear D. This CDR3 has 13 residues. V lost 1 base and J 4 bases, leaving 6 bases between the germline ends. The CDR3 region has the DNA TGTGCCAGCAGTTTAGTAATCGCAGATACGCAGTATTTT. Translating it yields CASSLVIADTQYF.